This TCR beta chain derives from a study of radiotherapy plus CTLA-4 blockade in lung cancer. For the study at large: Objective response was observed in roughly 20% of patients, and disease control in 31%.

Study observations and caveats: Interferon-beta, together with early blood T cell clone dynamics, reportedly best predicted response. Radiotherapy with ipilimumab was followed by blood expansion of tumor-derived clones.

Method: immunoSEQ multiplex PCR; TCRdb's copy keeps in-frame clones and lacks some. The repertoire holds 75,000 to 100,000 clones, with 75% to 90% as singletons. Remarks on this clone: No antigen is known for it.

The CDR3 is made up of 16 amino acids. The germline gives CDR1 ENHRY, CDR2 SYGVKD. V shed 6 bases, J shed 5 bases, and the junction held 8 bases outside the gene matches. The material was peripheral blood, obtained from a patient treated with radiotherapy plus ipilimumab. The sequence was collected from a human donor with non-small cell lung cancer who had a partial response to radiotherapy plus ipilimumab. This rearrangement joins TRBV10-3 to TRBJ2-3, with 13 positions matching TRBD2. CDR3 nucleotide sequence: TGTGCCATCAGGGCCGGGACTAGCGGGACTGGAGATACGCAGTATTTT. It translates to CAIRAGTSGTGDTQYF.